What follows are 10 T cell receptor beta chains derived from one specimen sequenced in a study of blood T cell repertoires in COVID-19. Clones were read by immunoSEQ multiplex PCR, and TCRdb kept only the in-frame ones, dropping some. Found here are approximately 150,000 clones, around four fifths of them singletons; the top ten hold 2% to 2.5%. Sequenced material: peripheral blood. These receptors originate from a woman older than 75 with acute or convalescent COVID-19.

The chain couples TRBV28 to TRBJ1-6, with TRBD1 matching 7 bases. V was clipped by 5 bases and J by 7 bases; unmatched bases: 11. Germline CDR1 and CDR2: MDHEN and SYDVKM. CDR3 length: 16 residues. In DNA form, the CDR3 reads TGTGCCAGCAGTCTAGTGACAGGGTTGAGGAATTCACCCCTCCACTTT. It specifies CASSLVTGLRNSPLHF.

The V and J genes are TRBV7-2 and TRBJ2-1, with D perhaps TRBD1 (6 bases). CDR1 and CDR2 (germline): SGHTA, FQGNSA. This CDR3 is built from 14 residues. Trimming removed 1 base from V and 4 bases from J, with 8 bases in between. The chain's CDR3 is CASSLGTEYNEQFF. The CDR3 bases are TGTGCCAGCAGCTTAGGGACAGAGTACAATGAGCAGTTCTTC.

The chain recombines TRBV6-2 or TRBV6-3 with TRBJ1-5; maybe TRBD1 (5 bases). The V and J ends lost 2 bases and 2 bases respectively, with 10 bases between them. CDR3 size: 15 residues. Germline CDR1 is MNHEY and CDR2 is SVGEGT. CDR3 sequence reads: CASSYGPRGNQPQHF. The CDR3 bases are TGTGCCAGCAGTTACGGCCCCAGGGGCAATCAGCCCCAGCATTTT.

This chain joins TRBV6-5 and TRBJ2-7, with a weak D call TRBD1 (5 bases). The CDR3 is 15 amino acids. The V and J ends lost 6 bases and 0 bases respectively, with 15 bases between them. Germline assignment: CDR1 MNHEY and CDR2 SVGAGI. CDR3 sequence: CASRRISQGSYEQYF. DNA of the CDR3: TGTGCCAGCAGGAGGATTTCTCAGGGCTCCTACGAGCAGTACTTC.

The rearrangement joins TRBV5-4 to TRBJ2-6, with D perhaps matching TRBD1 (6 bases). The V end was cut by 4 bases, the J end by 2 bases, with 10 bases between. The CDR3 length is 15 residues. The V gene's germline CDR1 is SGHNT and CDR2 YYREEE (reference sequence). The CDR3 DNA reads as TGTGCCAGCAGCCAGGGGAGAACTGGGGCCAACGTCCTGACTTTC. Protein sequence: CASSQGRTGANVLTF.

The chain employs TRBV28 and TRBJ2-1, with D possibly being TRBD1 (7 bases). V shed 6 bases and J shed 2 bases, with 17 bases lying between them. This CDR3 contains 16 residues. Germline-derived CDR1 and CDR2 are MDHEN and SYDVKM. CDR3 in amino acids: CASSPGGIQAYNEQFF. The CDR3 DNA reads TGTGCCAGCAGCCCAGGGGGGATACAGGCCTACAATGAGCAGTTCTTC.

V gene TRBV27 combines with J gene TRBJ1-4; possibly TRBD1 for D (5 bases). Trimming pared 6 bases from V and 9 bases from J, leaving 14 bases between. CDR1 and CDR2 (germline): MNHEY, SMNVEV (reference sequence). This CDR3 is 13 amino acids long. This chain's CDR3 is CASSQMGGKKLFF. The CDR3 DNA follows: TGTGCCAGCAGCCAAATGGGGGGGAAAAAACTGTTTTTT. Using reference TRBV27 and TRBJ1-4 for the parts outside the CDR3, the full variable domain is EAQVTQNPRYLITVTGKKLTVTCSQNMNHEYMSWYRQDPGLGLRQIYYSMNVEVTDKGDVPEGYKVSRKEKRNFPLILESPSPNQTSLYFCASSQMGGKKLFFGSGTQLSVL.

The DNA of the CDR3 is TGTGCCAGCAGCCCCAAGGCGTGGGAGAGTCCCACCGGGGAGCTGTTTTTT. Its protein is CASSPKAWESPTGELFF. The chain uses TRBV9 and TRBJ2-2; the D gene is possibly TRBD2 (5 bases). The CDR3 totals 17 residues. The germline V gene has CDR1 SGDLS and CDR2 YYNGEE. The germline V and J ends were trimmed by 4 bases and 4 bases, with 20 bases remaining between them.

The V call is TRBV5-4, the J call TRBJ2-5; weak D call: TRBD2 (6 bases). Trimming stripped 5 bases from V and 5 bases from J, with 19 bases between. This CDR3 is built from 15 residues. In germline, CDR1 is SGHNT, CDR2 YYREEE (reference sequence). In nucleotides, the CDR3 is TGTGCCAGCAGTCCAAGACTAGGCGGCTCGGAGACCCAGTACTTC. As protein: CASSPRLGGSETQYF.

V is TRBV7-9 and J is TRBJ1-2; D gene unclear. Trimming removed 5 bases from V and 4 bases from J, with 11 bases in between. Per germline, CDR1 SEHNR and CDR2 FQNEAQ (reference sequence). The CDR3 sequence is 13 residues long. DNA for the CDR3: TGTGCCAGCAGCATGGGCGACACCTATGGCTACACCTTC. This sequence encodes CASSMGDTYGYTF. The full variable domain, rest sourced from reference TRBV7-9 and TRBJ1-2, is DTGVSQNPRHKITKRGQNVTFRCDPISEHNRLYWYRQTLGQGPEFLTYFQNEAQLEKSRLLSDRFSAERPKGSFSTLEIQRTEQGDSAMYLCASSMGDTYGYTFGSGTRLTVV.